The clone carrying this TCR beta chain has ten or more counts. The antigen is not known. Read coverage stops 3 residues before the CDR3 terminus; the germline J gene supplies the remainder. The J segment lost 2 bases and the V segment lost 3 bases, leaving 5 bases of the junction unmatched. Germline V CDR1 and CDR2: SGHVS, FQNEAQ. CDR3 length: 15 residues. The data belong to a study of T cell clonality in common variable immunodeficiency. Sequencing was performed with immunoSEQ multiplex PCR; in TCRdb, only in-frame clones are kept and a portion is missing. The record shows over 45,000 clones for this sample, with no singletons present. The study's findings and limits: Compared with controls, CVID subjects had fewer shared TCRbeta clones.

The receptor's source is a person between 18 and 75 years old in good health. V usage is TRBV7-8 and J usage is TRBJ1-1, with TRBD1 matching 8 bases. The sequenced material came from peripheral blood mononuclear cells. CDR3 in amino acids: CASSFRDRRNTEAFF. The CDR3 DNA, read in part, is TGTGCCAGCAGCTTCCGGGACAGGAGAAACACTGAA.